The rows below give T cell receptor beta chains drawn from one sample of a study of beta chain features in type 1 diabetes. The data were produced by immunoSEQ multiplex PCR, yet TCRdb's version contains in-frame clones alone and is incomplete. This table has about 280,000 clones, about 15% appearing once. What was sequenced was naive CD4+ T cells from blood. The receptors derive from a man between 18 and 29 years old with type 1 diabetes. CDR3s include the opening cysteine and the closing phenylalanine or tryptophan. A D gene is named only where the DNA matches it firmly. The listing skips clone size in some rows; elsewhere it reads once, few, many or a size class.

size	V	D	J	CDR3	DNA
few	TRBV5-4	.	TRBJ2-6	CASSTPSSGANVLTF	TGTGCCAGCAGCACGCCCAGCTCTGGGGCCAACGTCCTGACTTTC
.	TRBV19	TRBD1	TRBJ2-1	CASRWTGGLNEQFF	TGTGCCAGTAGATGGACAGGGGGGCTCAATGAGCAGTTCTTC
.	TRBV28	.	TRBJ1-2	CASSLTGGYTF	TGTGCCAGCAGTCTAACAGGAGGCTACACCTTC
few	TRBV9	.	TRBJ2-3	CASSVNSGVRSDTQYF	TGTGCCAGCAGCGTTAACTCCGGGGTTAGATCGGATACGCAGTATTTT
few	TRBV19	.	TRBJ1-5	CASSPGRGSNQPQHF	TGTGCCAGTAGTCCTGGCCGCGGTAGCAATCAGCCCCAGCATTTT
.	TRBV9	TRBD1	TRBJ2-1	CASSVVYRTGSYNEQFF	TGTGCCAGCAGCGTAGTGTACCGGACAGGGTCCTACAATGAGCAGTTCTTC
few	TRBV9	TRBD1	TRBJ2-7	CASSGQGSYEQYF	TGTGCCAGCAGTGGACAGGGGTCCTACGAGCAGTACTTC
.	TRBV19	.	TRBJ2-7	CASSIDGTPHSYEQYF	TGTGCCAGTAGTATAGACGGGACACCACACTCCTACGAGCAGTACTTC
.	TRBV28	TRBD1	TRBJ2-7	CASQTGINYEQYF	TGTGCCAGCCAGACAGGGATTAACTACGAGCAGTACTTC
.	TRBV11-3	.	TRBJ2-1	CASSPGGSQGYEQFF	TGTGCCAGCAGCCCCGGTGGTAGCCAGGGGTATGAGCAGTTCTTC
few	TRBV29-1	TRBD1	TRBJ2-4	CSVVVSGGSKNIQYF	TGCAGCGTTGTCGTTTCAGGGGGTTCCAAAAACATTCAGTACTTC
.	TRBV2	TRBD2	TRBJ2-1	CASSGSGGRNEQFF	TGTGCCAGCAGTGGTTCGGGGGGGAGGAATGAGCAGTTCTTC
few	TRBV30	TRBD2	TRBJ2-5	CAWNSGTSGSFQETQYF	TGTGCCTGGAACTCGGGGACTAGCGGAAGTTTCCAAGAGACCCAGTACTTC
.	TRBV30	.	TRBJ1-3	CAWSVGSFSGNTIYF	TGTGCCTGGAGTGTCGGGAGCTTCTCTGGAAACACCATATATTTT
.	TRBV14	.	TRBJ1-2	CASSQAPGTNYGYTF	TGTGCCAGCAGCCAAGCTCCGGGGACTAACTATGGCTACACCTTC
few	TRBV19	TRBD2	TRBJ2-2	CASRTGGNTGELFF	TGTGCCAGTCGGACGGGAGGGAACACCGGGGAGCTGTTTTTT
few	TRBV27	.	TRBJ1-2	CASSSTGLAGYTF	TGTGCCAGCAGTTCTACAGGGTTGGCTGGCTACACCTTC
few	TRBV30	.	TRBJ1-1	CAWKSLVGGGEAFF	TGTGCCTGGAAGTCCCTCGTAGGGGGTGGTGAAGCTTTCTTT
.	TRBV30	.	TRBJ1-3	CAWSVRGSGNTIYF	TGTGCCTGGAGTGTAAGGGGGTCCGGAAACACCATATATTTT
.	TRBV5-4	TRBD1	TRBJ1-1	CASSSDRGRSETEAFF	TGTGCCAGCAGCTCAGACAGGGGAAGATCGGAGACTGAAGCTTTCTTT
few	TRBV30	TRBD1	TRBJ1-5	CAWTRDSHQPQHF	TGTGCCTGGACACGGGACAGCCATCAGCCCCAGCATTTT
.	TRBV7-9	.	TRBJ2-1	CASSSTPGVKEQFF	TGTGCCAGCAGCTCAACCCCCGGGGTCAAGGAGCAGTTCTTC
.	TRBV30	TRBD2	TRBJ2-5	CAWSPWTSGGQETQYF	TGTGCCTGGAGTCCCTGGACTAGCGGGGGCCAAGAGACCCAGTACTTC
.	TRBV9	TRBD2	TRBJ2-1	CASSPRLAGYEQFF	TGTGCCAGCAGCCCTCGACTAGCGGGGTATGAGCAGTTCTTC
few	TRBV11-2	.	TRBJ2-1	CASSLASYNEQFF	TGTGCCAGCAGCTTAGCTTCCTACAATGAGCAGTTCTTC
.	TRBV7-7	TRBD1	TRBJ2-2	CASSSGQGAYTGELFF	TGTGCCAGCAGCTCCGGACAGGGGGCGTACACCGGGGAGCTGTTTTTT
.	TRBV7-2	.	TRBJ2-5	CASSLNGHRQETQYF	TGTGCCAGCAGCTTAAACGGACACCGACAAGAGACCCAGTACTTC
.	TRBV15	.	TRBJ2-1	CATSRSSNEQFF	TGTGCCACCAGCAGGAGTTCCAATGAGCAGTTCTTC